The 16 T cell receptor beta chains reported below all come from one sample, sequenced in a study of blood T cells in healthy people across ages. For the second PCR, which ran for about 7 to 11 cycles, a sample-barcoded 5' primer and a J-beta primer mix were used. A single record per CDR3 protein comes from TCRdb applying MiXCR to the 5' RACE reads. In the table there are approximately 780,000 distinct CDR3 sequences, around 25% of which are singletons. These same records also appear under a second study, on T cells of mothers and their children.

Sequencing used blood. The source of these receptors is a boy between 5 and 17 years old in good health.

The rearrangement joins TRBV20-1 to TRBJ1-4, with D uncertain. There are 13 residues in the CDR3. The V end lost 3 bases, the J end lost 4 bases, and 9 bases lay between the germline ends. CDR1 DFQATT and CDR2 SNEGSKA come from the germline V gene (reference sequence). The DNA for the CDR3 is TGCAGTGCTAGGTCCGGATATAATGAAAAACTGTTTTTT. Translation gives CSARSGYNEKLFF.

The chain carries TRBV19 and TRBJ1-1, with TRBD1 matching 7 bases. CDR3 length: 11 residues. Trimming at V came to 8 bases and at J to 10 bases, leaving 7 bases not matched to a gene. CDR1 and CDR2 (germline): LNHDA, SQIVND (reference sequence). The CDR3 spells CASGTVGPAFF. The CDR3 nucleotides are TGTGCCAGTGGGACAGTGGGGCCAGCTTTCTTT.

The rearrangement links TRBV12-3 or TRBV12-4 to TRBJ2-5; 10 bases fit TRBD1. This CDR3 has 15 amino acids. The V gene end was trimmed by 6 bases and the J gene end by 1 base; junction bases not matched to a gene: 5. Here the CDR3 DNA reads TGTGCCAGCAGACTGGGACAGGGGACCCAAGAGACCCAGTACTTC. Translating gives CASRLGQGTQETQYF.

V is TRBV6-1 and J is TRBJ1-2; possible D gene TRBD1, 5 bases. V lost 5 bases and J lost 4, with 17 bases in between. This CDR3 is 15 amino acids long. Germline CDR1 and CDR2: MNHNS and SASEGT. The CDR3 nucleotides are TGTGCCAGCAGTTTTTACGGGGGACCGATCTATGGCTACACCTTC. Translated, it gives CASSFYGGPIYGYTF.

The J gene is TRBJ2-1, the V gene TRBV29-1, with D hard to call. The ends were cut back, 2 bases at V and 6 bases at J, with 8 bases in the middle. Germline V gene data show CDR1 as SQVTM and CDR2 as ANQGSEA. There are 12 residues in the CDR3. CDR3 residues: CSVEFEVNEQFF. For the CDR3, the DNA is TGCAGCGTTGAATTCGAGGTCAATGAGCAGTTCTTC.

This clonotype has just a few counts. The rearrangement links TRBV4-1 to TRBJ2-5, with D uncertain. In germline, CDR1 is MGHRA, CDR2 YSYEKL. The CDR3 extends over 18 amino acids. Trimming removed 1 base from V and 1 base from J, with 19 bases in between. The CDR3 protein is CASSQGYLFPSAQETQYF. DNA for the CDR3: TGCGCCAGCAGCCAAGGGTACCTTTTTCCTTCAGCCCAAGAGACCCAGTACTTC.

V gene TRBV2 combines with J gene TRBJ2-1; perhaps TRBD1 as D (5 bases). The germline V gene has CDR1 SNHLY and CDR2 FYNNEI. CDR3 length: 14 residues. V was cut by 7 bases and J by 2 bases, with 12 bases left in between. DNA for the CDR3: TGTGCCAGCAATCCTAGGGGCGCCTACAATGAGCAGTTCTTC. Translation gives CASNPRGAYNEQFF. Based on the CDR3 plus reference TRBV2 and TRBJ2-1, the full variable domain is EPEVTQTPSHQVTQMGQEVILRCVPISNHLYFYWYRQILGQKVEFLVSFYNNEISEKSEIFDDQFSVERPDGSNFTLKIRSTKLEDSAMYFCASNPRGAYNEQFFGPGTRLTVL.

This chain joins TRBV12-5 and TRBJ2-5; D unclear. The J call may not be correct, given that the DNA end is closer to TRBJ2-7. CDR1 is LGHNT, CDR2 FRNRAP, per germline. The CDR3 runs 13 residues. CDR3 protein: CASGRLFSYEQYF. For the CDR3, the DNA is TGTGCTAGTGGCCGTCTTTTCTCCTACGAGCAGTACTTC.

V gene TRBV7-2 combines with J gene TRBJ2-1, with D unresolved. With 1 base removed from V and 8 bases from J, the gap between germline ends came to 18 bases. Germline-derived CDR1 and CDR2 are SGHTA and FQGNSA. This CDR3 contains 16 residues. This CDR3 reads CASSLGRISQIHEQFF. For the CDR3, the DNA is TGTGCCAGCAGCTTAGGTCGGATCTCCCAAATCCATGAGCAGTTCTTC.

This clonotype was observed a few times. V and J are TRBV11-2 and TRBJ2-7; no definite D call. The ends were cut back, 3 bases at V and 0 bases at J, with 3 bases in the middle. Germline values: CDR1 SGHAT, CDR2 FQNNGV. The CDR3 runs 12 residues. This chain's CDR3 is CASSFHSYEQYF. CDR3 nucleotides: TGTGCCAGCAGCTTTCACTCCTACGAGCAGTACTTC.

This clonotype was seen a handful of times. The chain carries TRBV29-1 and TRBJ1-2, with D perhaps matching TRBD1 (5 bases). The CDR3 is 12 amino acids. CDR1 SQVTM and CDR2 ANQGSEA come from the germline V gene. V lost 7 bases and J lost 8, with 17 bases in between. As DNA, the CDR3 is TGCAGCGCGACTTGGGGGGGAAACGGCTACACCTTC. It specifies CSATWGGNGYTF.

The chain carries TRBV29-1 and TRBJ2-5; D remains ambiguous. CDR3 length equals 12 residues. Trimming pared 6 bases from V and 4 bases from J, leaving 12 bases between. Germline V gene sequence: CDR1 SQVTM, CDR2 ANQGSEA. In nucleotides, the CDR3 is TGCAGCGTGGACCCGGGTGCAGAGACCCAGTACTTC. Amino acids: CSVDPGAETQYF. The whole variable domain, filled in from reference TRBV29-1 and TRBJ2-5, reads SAVISQKPSRDICQRGTSLTIQCQVDSQVTMMFWYRQQPGQSLTLIATANQGSEATYESGFVIDKFPISRPNLTFSTLTVSNMSPEDSSIYLCSVDPGAETQYFGPGTRLLVL.

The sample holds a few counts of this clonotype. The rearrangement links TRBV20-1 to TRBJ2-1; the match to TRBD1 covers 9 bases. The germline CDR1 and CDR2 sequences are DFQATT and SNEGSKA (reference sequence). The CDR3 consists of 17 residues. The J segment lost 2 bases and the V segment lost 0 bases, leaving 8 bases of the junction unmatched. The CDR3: CSARDPGGTGTYNEQFF. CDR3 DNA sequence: TGCAGTGCTAGAGATCCTGGGGGGACAGGGACCTACAATGAGCAGTTCTTC.

The CDR3 nucleotides read TGCGCCAGCAGCCAATTGGACGGGAACTACGAGCAGTACTTC. It codes for CASSQLDGNYEQYF. The genes are TRBV4-1 and TRBJ2-7; the D gene is possibly TRBD2 (5 bases). Between the trimmed V and J ends, which lost 2 bases and 3 bases, there was a span of 11 bases. Germline V CDR1 and CDR2: MGHRA, YSYEKL. The CDR3 loop spans 14 amino acids.

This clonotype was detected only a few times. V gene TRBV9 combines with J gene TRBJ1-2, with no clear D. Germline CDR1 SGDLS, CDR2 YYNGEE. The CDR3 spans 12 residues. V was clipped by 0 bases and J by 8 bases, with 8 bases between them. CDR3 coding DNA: TGTGCCAGCAGCGTAGGAAGAGAGGGCTACACCTTC. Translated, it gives CASSVGREGYTF. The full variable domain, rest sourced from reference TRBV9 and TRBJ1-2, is DSGVTQTPKHLITATGQRVTLRCSPRSGDLSVYWYQQSLDQGLQFLIQYYNGEERAKGNILERFSAQQFPDLHSELNLSSLELGDSALYFCASSVGREGYTFGSGTRLTVV.

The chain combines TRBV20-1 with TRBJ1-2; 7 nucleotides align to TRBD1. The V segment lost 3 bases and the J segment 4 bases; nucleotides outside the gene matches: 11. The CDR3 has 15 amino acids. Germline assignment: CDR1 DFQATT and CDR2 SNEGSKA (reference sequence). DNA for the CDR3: TGCAGTGCTAGCCTGGGACAGCAAGTCAGCTATGGCTACACCTTC. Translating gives CSASLGQQVSYGYTF.